These 31 T cell receptor beta chains were sequenced from one sample in a study of blood T cell repertoires in COVID-19 (TCRdb year 2020). Library generation was performed with the immunoSEQ multiplex PCR assay. TCRdb carries this immuneACCESS record with in-frame sequences only. Its versions omit some clonotypes, under half of them owing to an unresolved V gene in the studies checked, with the rest unexplained. The sample table contains about 190,000 clones; only one count was recorded for approximately 91% of them. The ten most abundant clones make up around 2.3% of the sample. The sequenced material came from peripheral blood. The receptor source for this set is a man between 65 and 79 years old with active or convalescent COVID-19.

In DNA, the CDR3 is TGTGCCACCTCGCAGGGCGCGGGGTACGAGCAGTACTTC. Amino acid sequence: CATSQGAGYEQYF. The chain combines TRBV24-1 with TRBJ2-7; the D gene is possibly TRBD2 (6 bases). The CDR3 contains 13 residues. Germline values: CDR1 KGHDR, CDR2 SFDVKD. V lost 9 bases and J 4 bases, leaving 15 bases between the germline ends.

This sequence joins TRBV27 and TRBJ1-6, with 7 bases identical to TRBD1. There are 20 residues in the CDR3. Germline loops: CDR1 MNHEY, CDR2 SMNVEV (reference sequence). The V segment lost 1 base and the J segment 10 bases; nucleotides outside the gene matches: 22. Here the CDR3 DNA reads TGTGCCAGCAGTTTATGGATCCGGAGAATAGACAGGGAATTTTGGTCACCCCTCCACTTT. It yields the protein CASSLWIRRIDREFWSPLHF.

This chain uses TRBV6-2 or TRBV6-3 with TRBJ2-2; 7 bases fit TRBD1. CDR1 is MNHEY and CDR2 is SVGEGT in the germline V gene. The CDR3 is made up of 16 amino acids. V dropped 4 bases and J dropped 3; count of bases not matched to a gene: 8. CDR3 protein: CASSSGTEFYTGELFF. DNA for the CDR3: TGTGCCAGCAGTTCCGGGACAGAGTTTTACACCGGGGAGCTGTTTTTT.

This sequence joins TRBV5-1 and TRBJ2-1, with 8 bases aligning to TRBD2. V trimming: 3 bases; J trimming: 8 bases; junction bases outside the gene matches: 13. This CDR3 is built from 16 residues. Germline V gene sequence: CDR1 SGHRS, CDR2 YFSETQ. For the CDR3, the DNA is TGCGCCAGCAGCTGGGAGGGGCGGGAGGCCGTCGATGAGCAGTTCTTC. Protein sequence: CASSWEGREAVDEQFF.

J is TRBJ2-1 and V is TRBV9; 13 bases are a match to TRBD2. From germline, CDR1 is SGDLS and CDR2 YYNGEE. This CDR3 contains 17 residues. The ends lost 2 bases at V and 4 bases at J; junction bases unmatched: 6. CDR3 coding DNA: TGTGCCAGCAGCGTCGGGACTAGCGGGACCTATTACAATGAGCAGTTCTTC. Encoded protein: CASSVGTSGTYYNEQFF. Full variable domain (missing parts from reference TRBV9 and TRBJ2-1): DSGVTQTPKHLITATGQRVTLRCSPRSGDLSVYWYQQSLDQGLQFLIQYYNGEERAKGNILERFSAQQFPDLHSELNLSSLELGDSALYFCASSVGTSGTYYNEQFFGPGTRLTVL.

This chain connects TRBV2 to TRBJ2-7; D gene unclear. V lost 3 bases and J lost 1, with 7 bases in between. CDR1 is SNHLY, CDR2 FYNNEI, per germline. There are 13 residues in the CDR3. The CDR3 loop reads CASSDPQSYEQYF. In nucleotides, the CDR3 is TGTGCCAGCAGTGACCCACAGTCCTACGAGCAGTACTTC.

The chain combines TRBV6-5 with TRBJ2-2; maybe TRBD2 (6 bases). Germline CDR1 and CDR2: MNHEY and SVGAGI. V shed 4 bases and J shed 7 bases, with 16 bases lying between them. This CDR3 spans 15 amino acids. CDR3 coding DNA: TGTGCCAGCAGTTCCGGGGGAGCGGTGGTCGGGGAGCTGTTTTTT. Residues: CASSSGGAVVGELFF.

Only one count was recorded for this clone. V gene TRBV2 combines with J gene TRBJ1-2; D gene ambiguous. The germline V gene encodes CDR1 SNHLY and CDR2 FYNNEI. V shed 7 bases and J shed 5 bases, with 17 bases lying between them. The CDR3 is 14 amino acids. The CDR3 reads CASKPRVLLYGYTF. In nucleotides, the CDR3 is TGTGCCAGCAAGCCGAGGGTCCTGCTATATGGCTACACCTTC.

The chain uses TRBV2 and TRBJ2-7; TRBD2 matches 12 bases. The V and J ends lost 3 bases and 0 bases, in that order; junction bases with no gene match: 3. CDR1 is SNHLY and CDR2 is FYNNEI in the germline V gene. The CDR3 totals 16 residues. The CDR3 loop reads CASSEGLAGHSYEQYF. The CDR3 DNA is TGTGCCAGCAGTGAGGGACTAGCGGGCCACTCCTACGAGCAGTACTTC.

The chain joins TRBV25-1 to TRBJ2-7; 7 bases line up with TRBD2. The germline V gene encodes CDR1 MGHDK and CDR2 SYGVNS. The CDR3 is 12 amino acids. V lost 7 bases, J lost 3 bases, and 3 bases stayed unmatched. CDR3 sequence (DNA): TGTGCCAGCATGACTAGCTACTACGAGCAGTACTTC. It translates to CASMTSYYEQYF.

In this sample, this clone turned up once. The chain combines TRBV19 with TRBJ2-3, with TRBD1 matching 8 bases. CDR3 length equals 14 residues. Germline V gene data show CDR1 as LNHDA and CDR2 as SQIVND (reference sequence). The V gene end was trimmed by 6 bases and the J gene end by 2 bases; junction bases not matched to a gene: 4. The CDR3 nucleotides are TGTGCCAGTAGGGCAGGGGGCAACACAGATACGCAGTATTTT. Its translation: CASRAGGNTDTQYF.

The chain couples TRBV20-1 to TRBJ2-2; weak D call: TRBD2 (6 bases). Germline CDR1 DFQATT, CDR2 SNEGSKA (reference sequence). The ends were cut back, 3 bases at V and 6 bases at J, with 17 bases in the middle. CDR3 length equals 15 residues. The CDR3: CSASDPAGRAGELFF. The DNA of the CDR3 is TGCAGTGCTAGTGATCCAGCGGGCAGGGCCGGGGAGCTGTTTTTT.

The V gene is TRBV6-1, the J gene TRBJ2-5, with D tentatively TRBD1 (5 bases). Germline CDR1 and CDR2: MNHNS and SASEGT. The V and J ends lost 3 bases and 7 bases respectively, with 15 bases between them. CDR3 length: 14 residues. The CDR3: CASSDAGPRGTQYF. CDR3 nucleotide sequence: TGTGCCAGCAGTGACGCCGGCCCAAGGGGGACCCAGTACTTC.

The chain links TRBV28 to TRBJ1-4; unclear D gene. Trimming took 8 bases from V and 4 from J, leaving 17 bases between them. This CDR3 contains 15 residues. The germline V gene has CDR1 MDHEN and CDR2 SYDVKM. The CDR3, as DNA: TGTGCCAGCGCTTCCCTAGCGGATCATAATGAAAAACTGTTTTTT. Translation: CASASLADHNEKLFF.

V and J are TRBV7-2 and TRBJ2-2, with D perhaps matching TRBD2 (6 bases). V was clipped by 1 base and J by 5 bases, with 11 bases between them. This CDR3 has 15 amino acids. CDR1 is SGHTA, CDR2 FQGNSA, per germline. CDR3 residues: CASSLVRGSTGELFF. CDR3 nucleotides: TGTGCCAGCAGCTTAGTCCGGGGGAGTACCGGGGAGCTGTTTTTT.

The rearrangement uses TRBV19 and TRBJ2-7, with 7 nucleotides matching TRBD1. The V gene's germline CDR1 is LNHDA and CDR2 SQIVND (reference sequence). CDR3 length: 13 amino acids. Trimming at V came to 7 bases and at J to 5 bases, leaving 8 bases not matched to a gene. Here the CDR3 reads CASKKTGFDEQYF. DNA for the CDR3: TGTGCCAGTAAAAAGACAGGGTTTGACGAGCAGTACTTC. The variable domain in full, completed from reference TRBV19 and TRBJ2-7, reads DGGITQSPKYLFRKEGQNVTLSCEQNLNHDAMYWYRQDPGQGLRLIYYSQIVNDFQKGDIAEGYSVSREKKESFPLTVTSAQKNPTAFYLCASKKTGFDEQYFGPGTRLTVT.

The chain couples TRBV6-1 to TRBJ1-1, with TRBD1 identical over 7 bases. Germline values: CDR1 MNHNS, CDR2 SASEGT. CDR3 length: 16 residues. The J segment lost 6 bases and the V segment lost 4 bases, leaving 14 bases of the junction unmatched. In DNA form, the CDR3 reads TGTGCCAGCAGTGGAACCCGGAACAGGGGCCGTGCTGAAGCTTTCTTT. As protein: CASSGTRNRGRAEAFF.

This chain links TRBV7-2 with TRBJ2-2; weak D call: TRBD2 (5 bases). CDR3 length equals 13 residues. Germline V lookup: CDR1 SGHTA, CDR2 FQGNSA. V was clipped by 5 bases and J by 4 bases, with 8 bases between them. Here the CDR3 DNA reads TGTGCCAGCAGCCAGAGGGTCACCGGGGAGCTGTTTTTT. Its protein product is CASSQRVTGELFF.

The chain joins TRBV9 to TRBJ2-2; TRBD2 matches at 8 bases. This CDR3 is built from 15 residues. The trim removed 0 bases at V and 5 bases at J, leaving 3 bases unmatched. Germline V gene sequence: CDR1 SGDLS, CDR2 YYNGEE. The CDR3, as DNA: TGTGCCAGCAGCGTAGCCGGGGGGGCTACCGGGGAGCTGTTTTTT. Amino acids: CASSVAGGATGELFF.

This chain uses TRBV2 with TRBJ2-7; 12 positions agree with TRBD1. The V and J ends lost 5 bases and 5 bases, in that order; junction bases with no gene match: 4. The CDR3 covers 14 residues. Germline loops: CDR1 SNHLY, CDR2 FYNNEI. The CDR3 DNA sequence: TGTGCCAGCAGTTCCGGGACAGGGGGCCACGAGCAGTACTTC. This encodes CASSSGTGGHEQYF. Complete variable domain (other parts from reference TRBV2 and TRBJ2-7): EPEVTQTPSHQVTQMGQEVILRCVPISNHLYFYWYRQILGQKVEFLVSFYNNEISEKSEIFDDQFSVERPDGSNFTLKIRSTKLEDSAMYFCASSSGTGGHEQYFGPGTRLTVT.

The CDR3 nucleotides are TGTGCCAGCAGCTTTACGGGCAATGAGCAGTTCTTC. Protein sequence: CASSFTGNEQFF. V is TRBV7-2 and J is TRBJ2-1; the D is unclear. Trimming took 3 bases from V and 6 from J, leaving 6 bases between them. Germline assignment: CDR1 SGHTA and CDR2 FQGNSA. The CDR3 consists of 12 residues.

The chain uses TRBV5-1 and TRBJ2-3, with 8 positions matching TRBD1. The length of the CDR3 is 15 residues. Germline-derived CDR1 and CDR2 are SGHRS and YFSETQ. The V gene end was trimmed by 0 bases and the J gene end by 6 bases; junction bases not matched to a gene: 6. The CDR3 sequence is CASSLAGQGMDTQYF. The DNA for the CDR3 is TGCGCCAGCAGCTTGGCCGGACAGGGCATGGATACGCAGTATTTT.

This clone has only one observation. The chain uses TRBV4-3 and TRBJ1-1; a possible D gene is TRBD1 (5 bases). Deletions cut 4 bases from V and 1 base from J, with 13 bases between. This CDR3 comprises 15 residues. Germline CDR1 and CDR2: LGHNA and YSLEER. CDR3 in DNA: TGCGCCAGCAGCCCGTACAGGACGGCGAACACTGAAGCTTTCTTT. It is translated as CASSPYRTANTEAFF.

This clone occurred once. The rearrangement uses TRBV10-3 and TRBJ2-1; 9 bases are shared with TRBD1. This CDR3 has 16 residues. Germline values: CDR1 ENHRY, CDR2 SYGVKD. The V gene end was trimmed by 5 bases and the J gene end by 5 bases; junction bases not matched to a gene: 10. The CDR3 nucleotides are TGTGCCATCAGTAACCTCGGGACAGGGATTAACAATGAGCAGTTCTTC. Its protein is CAISNLGTGINNEQFF.

The chain links TRBV20-1 to TRBJ2-7, with unresolved D. The CDR3 has 11 amino acids. With 3 bases removed from V and 1 base from J, the gap between germline ends came to 4 bases. Germline-derived CDR1 and CDR2 are DFQATT and SNEGSKA (reference sequence). Here the CDR3 reads CSASRSYEQYF. CDR3 nucleotides: TGCAGTGCTAGTCGGTCCTACGAGCAGTACTTC.

The J gene is TRBJ2-7, the V gene TRBV28; TRBD1 agrees at 8 bases. V shed 6 bases and J 4 bases; nucleotides not matched to a gene: 14. CDR1 is MDHEN and CDR2 is SYDVKM in the germline V gene. The CDR3 is 16 residues long. CDR3 residues: CASSTGGAGGRYEQYF. The CDR3 region has the DNA TGTGCCAGCAGCACCGGGGGCGCAGGGGGCCGGTACGAGCAGTACTTC. Filled out from reference TRBV28 and TRBJ2-7, the complete variable domain reads DVKVTQSSRYLVKRTGEKVFLECVQDMDHENMFWYRQDPGLGLRLIYFSYDVKMKEKGDIPEGYSVSREKKERFSLILESASTNQTSMYLCASSTGGAGGRYEQYFGPGTRLTVT.

The gene calls are TRBV18 and TRBJ2-7, with D maybe TRBD1 (5 bases). The V and J ends lost 3 bases and 0 bases respectively, with 15 bases between them. This CDR3 region has 16 residues. Germline assignment: CDR1 KGHSH and CDR2 LQKENI. The CDR3 DNA reads TGTGCCAGCTCACCGGACACAGTCCCCAGCTCCTACGAGCAGTACTTC. Its protein product is CASSPDTVPSSYEQYF.

The sample holds one count of this clone. The chain employs TRBV28 and TRBJ1-2; no definite D call. The CDR3 extends over 14 amino acids. Germline loops: CDR1 MDHEN, CDR2 SYDVKM. The V end lost 2 bases, the J end lost 1 base, and 8 bases lay between the germline ends. The CDR3 nucleotides are TGTGCCAGCAGTTTACACAGTATTAACTATGGCTACACCTTC. It specifies CASSLHSINYGYTF.

Comment on this clone: The same CDR3 also results from other DNA sequences found in this sample. This chain joins TRBV28 and TRBJ1-2, with 7 bases lining up with TRBD1. Germline V CDR1 and CDR2: MDHEN, SYDVKM. After removal of 8 bases from V and 2 bases from J, the junction contained 2 bases not matched to a gene. This CDR3 comprises 12 residues. The chain's CDR3 is CASRQGNYGYTF. In nucleotides, the CDR3 is TGTGCCAGCCGACAGGGAAACTATGGCTACACCTTC.

The V and J genes are TRBV30 and TRBJ2-5; D is undetermined. V shed 3 bases and J shed 6 bases, with 14 bases lying between them. CDR1 and CDR2 (germline): GTSNPN, SVGIG (reference sequence). The CDR3 runs to 13 residues. Written as DNA, the CDR3 is TGTGCCTGGAGCCCCGCGGCGGTTCAGACCCAGTACTTC. Translating it yields CAWSPAAVQTQYF.

This chain links TRBV7-2 with TRBJ1-6; D not certain. The CDR3 totals 16 residues. Trimming left V 0 bases short and J 0 bases short, with 6 bases between. CDR1 SGHTA and CDR2 FQGNSA come from the germline V gene. CDR3 in amino acids: CASSLATGSYNSPLHF. The CDR3 DNA is TGTGCCAGCAGCTTAGCGACGGGCTCCTATAATTCACCCCTCCACTTT.